The T cell receptor beta chain described here comes from a study of OX40 agonist ivuxolimab in advanced cancers. Study details: Given to patients was ivuxolimab, an agonistic anti-OX40 (CD134) antibody. Patients with hepatocellular carcinoma, melanoma, renal cell or head and neck cancer made up the dose-escalation patients. Findings of the study overall: In CD8+ T cells, expanded clones were on average more numerous than in CD4+.

Sequencing used immunoSEQ multiplex PCR; TCRdb keeps in-frame clones, though not all of them. The sample includes roughly 70,000 clones, around 90% of them seen just once. Peripheral blood came from all dose cohorts at three timepoints. V was clipped by 6 bases and J by 4 bases, with 17 bases between them. The CDR3 runs 14 residues. CDR1 and CDR2 from the germline V gene are SGHRS and YFSETQ. In regard to this clone: Its antigen is currently unknown.

The rearrangement joins TRBV5-1 to TRBJ2-7; D possibly matches TRBD1 or TRBD2 (5 bases each). The sequences come from CD4+ or CD8+ T cells sorted from blood, collected in a trial of the OX40 agonist ivuxolimab. The clonotype was recovered from an adult with an advanced solid tumor such as melanoma, head and neck, liver or kidney cancer. CDR3 protein: CASKEDNRPYEQYF. The CDR3 DNA is TGCGCCAGCAAGGAGGACAACAGACCTTACGAGCAGTACTTC.